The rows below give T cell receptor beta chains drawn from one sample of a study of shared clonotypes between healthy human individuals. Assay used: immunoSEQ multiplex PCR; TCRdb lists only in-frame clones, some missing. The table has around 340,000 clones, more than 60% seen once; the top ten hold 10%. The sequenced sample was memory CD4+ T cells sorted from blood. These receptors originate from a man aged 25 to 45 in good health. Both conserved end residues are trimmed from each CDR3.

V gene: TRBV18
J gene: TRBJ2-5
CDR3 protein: ASSPSTGWLETQY

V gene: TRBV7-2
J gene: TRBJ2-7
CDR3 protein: ASSRTGTNYEQY

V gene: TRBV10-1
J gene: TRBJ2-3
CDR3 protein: ASSRKRELLTDTQY

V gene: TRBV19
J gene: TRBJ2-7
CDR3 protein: ASKFSSSANPYEQY

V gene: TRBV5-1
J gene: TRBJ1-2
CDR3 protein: ASSGPGQGFAIVYT

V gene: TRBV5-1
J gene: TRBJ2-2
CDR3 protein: ASSLNTGELF

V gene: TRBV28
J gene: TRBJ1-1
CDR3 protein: ASSSIVRMNTEAF

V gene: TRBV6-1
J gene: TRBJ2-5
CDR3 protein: ASRAGKETQY

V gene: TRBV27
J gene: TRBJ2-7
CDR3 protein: ASSRLAGRPYEQY

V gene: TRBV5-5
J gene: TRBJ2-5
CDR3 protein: ASSHRDSPAETQY

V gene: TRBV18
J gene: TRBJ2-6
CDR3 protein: ASSQSQGAGANVLT

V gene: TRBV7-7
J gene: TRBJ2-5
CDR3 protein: ASSPTGGPETQY

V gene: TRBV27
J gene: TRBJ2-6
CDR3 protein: ASRPITSGANVLT

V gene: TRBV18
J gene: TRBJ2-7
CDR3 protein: ASSPTSADMDYEQY

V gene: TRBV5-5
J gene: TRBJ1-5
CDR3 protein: ASSPVFSPAGFVSQPQH

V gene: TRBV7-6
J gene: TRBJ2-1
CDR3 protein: ASSPSGRPYNEQF

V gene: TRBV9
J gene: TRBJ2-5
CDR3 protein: ASSVGQVSETQY

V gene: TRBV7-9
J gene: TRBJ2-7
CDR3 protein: ASSRSYEQY

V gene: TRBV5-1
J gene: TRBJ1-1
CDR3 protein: ASSLVGHRGGMNTEAF

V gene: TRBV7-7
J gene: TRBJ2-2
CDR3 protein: ASSTRRASGNTGELF

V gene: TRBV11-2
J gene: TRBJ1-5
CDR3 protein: ASSYNSNQPQH

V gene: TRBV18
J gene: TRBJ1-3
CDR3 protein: ASSPKTGSGNTIY

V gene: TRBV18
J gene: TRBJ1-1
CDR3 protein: ASSPKRSGGVMNTEAF

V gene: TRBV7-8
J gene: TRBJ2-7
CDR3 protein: ASSFGGLPSYEQY

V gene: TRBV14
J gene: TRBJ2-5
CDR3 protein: ASSPPGAGQETQY

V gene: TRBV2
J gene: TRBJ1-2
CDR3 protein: ASSGTNYGYT

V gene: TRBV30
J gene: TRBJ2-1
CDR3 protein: AWSVNVANNEQF

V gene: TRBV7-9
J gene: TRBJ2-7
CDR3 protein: ASSRTSGSSYEQY

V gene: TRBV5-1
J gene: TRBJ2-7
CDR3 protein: ASQDEGASAGYEQY

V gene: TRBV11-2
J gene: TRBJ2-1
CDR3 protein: ASSLGRDNEQF

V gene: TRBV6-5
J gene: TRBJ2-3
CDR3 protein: VSGRTRADTQY

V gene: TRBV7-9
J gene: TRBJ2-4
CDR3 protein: ASSLGWAGNIQY

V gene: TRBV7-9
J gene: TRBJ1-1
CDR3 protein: ASSFGTDEAF

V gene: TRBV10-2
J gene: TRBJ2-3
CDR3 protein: ASSEAGSFTDTQY

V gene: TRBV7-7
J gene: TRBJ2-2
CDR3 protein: ASSPGPDRTTGELF

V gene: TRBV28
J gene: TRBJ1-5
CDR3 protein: ASMGKTGMRPQH

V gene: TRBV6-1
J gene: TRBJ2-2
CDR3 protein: ASSEAHGTGELF

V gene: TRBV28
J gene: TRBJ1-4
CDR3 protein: ASSLREKLF

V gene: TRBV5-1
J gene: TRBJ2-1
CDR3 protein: ASSLAGMANNEQF

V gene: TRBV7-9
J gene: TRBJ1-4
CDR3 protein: ASSLAPRGSENEKLF

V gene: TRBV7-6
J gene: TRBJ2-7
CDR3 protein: ASSLQAGVLEQY